This T cell receptor beta chain originates from a study of shared clonotypes between healthy human individuals. Looking at the study overall: CD4 naive cells filled three plates per donor, CD4 memory three, CD8 naive two and CD8 memory one.

Repertoires were generated with immunoSEQ multiplex PCR, while TCRdb's copy carries only in-frame clones and drops some. The sample carries some 2,500,000 clones, 92% recorded once. Adult donors, all healthy and HIV-negative, had no recent acute infections or vaccinations. This clone was counted between two and nine times. With 8 bases removed from V and 6 bases from J, the gap between germline ends came to 16 bases. The CDR3 loop spans 13 amino acids. Germline V CDR1 and CDR2: MNHNS, SASEGT. Sequencing was performed on naive CD4+ T cells from PBMCs. Subset indicated: CD45RA+ positively selected. The receptor's source is a man between 18 and 35 years old in good health. Some clones in this sample may be carry-over from other donors' samples. The rearrangement joins TRBV6-1 to TRBJ1-1; perhaps TRBD1 as D (6 bases). This CDR3 reads CASQGSYRAEAFF. CDR3 nucleotide sequence: TGTGCCAGCCAAGGTTCCTACAGGGCTGAAGCTTTCTTT.